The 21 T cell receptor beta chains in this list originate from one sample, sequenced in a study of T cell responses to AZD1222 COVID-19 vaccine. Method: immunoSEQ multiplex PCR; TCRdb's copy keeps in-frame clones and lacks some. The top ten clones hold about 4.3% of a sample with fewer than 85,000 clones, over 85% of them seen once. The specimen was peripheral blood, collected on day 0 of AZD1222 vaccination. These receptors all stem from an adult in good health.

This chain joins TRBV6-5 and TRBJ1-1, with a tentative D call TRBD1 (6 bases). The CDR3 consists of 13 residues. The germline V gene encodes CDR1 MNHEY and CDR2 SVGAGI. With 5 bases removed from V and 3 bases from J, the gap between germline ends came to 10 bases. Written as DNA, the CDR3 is TGTGCCAGCAGTCGAGGGGGGGACACTGAAGCTTTCTTT. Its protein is CASSRGGDTEAFF.

CDR3 loop: CASSLLGLQEDTQYF. In DNA form, the CDR3 reads TGTGCCAGCAGCTTGTTGGGCCTTCAGGAAGATACGCAGTATTTT. The J gene is TRBJ2-3, the V gene TRBV5-6, with D unresolved. With 1 base removed from V and 5 bases from J, the gap between germline ends came to 14 bases. Germline lookup yields CDR1 SGHDT and CDR2 YYEEEE. This CDR3 comprises 15 residues.

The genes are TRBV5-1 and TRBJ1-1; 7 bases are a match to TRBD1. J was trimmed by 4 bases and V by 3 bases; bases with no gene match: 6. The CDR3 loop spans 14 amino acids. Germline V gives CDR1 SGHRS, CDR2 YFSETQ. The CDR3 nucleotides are TGCGCCAGCAGCTCGCGGACAGGAAGCACTGAAGCTTTCTTT. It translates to CASSSRTGSTEAFF.

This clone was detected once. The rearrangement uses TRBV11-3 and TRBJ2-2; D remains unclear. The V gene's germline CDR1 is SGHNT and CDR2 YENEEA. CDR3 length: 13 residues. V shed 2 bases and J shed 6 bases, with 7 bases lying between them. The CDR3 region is CASSLSRAGELFF. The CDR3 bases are TGTGCCAGCAGCTTAAGTAGGGCCGGGGAGCTGTTTTTT.

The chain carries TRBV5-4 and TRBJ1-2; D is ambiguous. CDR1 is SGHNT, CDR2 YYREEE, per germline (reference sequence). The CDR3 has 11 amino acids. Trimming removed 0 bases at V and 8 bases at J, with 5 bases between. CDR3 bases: TGTGCCAGCAGCTTGGAGGGAGGCTACACCTTC. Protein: CASSLEGGYTF.

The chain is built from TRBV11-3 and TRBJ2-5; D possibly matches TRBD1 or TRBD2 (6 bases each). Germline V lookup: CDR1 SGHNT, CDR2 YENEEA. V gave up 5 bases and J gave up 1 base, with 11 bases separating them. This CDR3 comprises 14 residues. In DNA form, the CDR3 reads TGTGCCAGCAGCAAGGGGGGAGGCCAAGAGACCCAGTACTTC. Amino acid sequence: CASSKGGGQETQYF.

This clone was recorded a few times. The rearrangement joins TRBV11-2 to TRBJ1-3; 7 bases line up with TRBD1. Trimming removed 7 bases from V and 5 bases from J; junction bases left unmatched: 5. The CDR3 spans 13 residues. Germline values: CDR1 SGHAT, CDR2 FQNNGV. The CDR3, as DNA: TGTGCCAGCACGAACAGGGGAAGAAACACCATATATTTT. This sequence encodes CASTNRGRNTIYF.

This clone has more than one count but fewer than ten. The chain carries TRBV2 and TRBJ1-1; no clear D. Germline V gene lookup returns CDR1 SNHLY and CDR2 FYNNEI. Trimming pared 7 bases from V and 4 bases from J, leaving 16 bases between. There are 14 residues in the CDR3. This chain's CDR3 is CASKEVGGGTEAFF. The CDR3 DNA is TGTGCCAGCAAGGAGGTGGGAGGAGGCACTGAAGCTTTCTTT. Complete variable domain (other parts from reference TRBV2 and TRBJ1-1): EPEVTQTPSHQVTQMGQEVILRCVPISNHLYFYWYRQILGQKVEFLVSFYNNEISEKSEIFDDQFSVERPDGSNFTLKIRSTKLEDSAMYFCASKEVGGGTEAFFGQGTRLTVV.

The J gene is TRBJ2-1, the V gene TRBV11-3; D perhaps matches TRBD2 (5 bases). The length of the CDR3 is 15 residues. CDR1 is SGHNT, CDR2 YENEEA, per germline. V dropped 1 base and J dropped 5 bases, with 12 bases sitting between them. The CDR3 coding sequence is TGTGCCAGCAGCTTAGGACTGGCGGGCAACAATGAGCAGTTCTTC. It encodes CASSLGLAGNNEQFF.

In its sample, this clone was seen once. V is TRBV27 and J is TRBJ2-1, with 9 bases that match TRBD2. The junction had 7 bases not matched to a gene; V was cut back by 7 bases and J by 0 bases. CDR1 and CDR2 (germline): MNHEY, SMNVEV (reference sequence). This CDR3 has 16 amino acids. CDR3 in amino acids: CASMREGYVSYNEQFF. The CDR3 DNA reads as TGTGCCAGCATGCGGGAGGGCTACGTCTCCTACAATGAGCAGTTCTTC.

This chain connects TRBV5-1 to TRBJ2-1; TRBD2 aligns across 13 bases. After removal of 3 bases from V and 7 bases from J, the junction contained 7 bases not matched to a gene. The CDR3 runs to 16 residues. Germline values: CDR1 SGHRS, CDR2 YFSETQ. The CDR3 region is CASSSSGTSGTNEQFF. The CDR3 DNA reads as TGCGCCAGCAGCTCGTCCGGGACTAGCGGGACAAATGAGCAGTTCTTC.

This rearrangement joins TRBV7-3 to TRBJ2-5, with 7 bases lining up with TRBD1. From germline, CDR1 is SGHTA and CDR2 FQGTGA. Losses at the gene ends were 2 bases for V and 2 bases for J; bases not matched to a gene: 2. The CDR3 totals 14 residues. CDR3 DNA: TGTGCCAGCAGCTTATTGGGACAGCAAGAGACCCAGTACTTC. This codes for CASSLLGQQETQYF.

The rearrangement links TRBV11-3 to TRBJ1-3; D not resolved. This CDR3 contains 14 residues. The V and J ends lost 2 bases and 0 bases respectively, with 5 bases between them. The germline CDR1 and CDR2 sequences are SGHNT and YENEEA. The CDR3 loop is CASSLRNSGNTIYF. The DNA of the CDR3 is TGTGCCAGCAGCTTAAGGAACTCTGGAAACACCATATATTTT.

The CDR3 nucleotides read TGCGCCAGCAGCCCGACAGGGGACGCCGGGGAGCTGTTTTTT. Its protein is CASSPTGDAGELFF. This chain uses TRBV4-3 with TRBJ2-2; 8 nucleotides align to TRBD1. The CDR3 has 14 amino acids. The germline gives CDR1 LGHNA, CDR2 YSLEER. J was trimmed by 6 bases and V by 4 bases; bases with no gene match: 4.

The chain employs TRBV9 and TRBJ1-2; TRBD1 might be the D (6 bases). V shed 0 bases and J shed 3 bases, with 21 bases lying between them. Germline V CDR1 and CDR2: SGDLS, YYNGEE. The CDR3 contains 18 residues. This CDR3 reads CASSVAIDRRNRDYGYTF. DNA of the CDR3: TGTGCCAGCAGCGTAGCTATCGATCGTCGAAACAGGGACTATGGCTACACCTTC.

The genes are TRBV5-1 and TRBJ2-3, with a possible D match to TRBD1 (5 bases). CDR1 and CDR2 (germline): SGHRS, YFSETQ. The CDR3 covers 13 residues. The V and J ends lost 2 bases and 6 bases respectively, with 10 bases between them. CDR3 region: CASSFDSPDTQYF. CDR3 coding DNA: TGCGCCAGCAGCTTTGACAGCCCGGATACGCAGTATTTT.

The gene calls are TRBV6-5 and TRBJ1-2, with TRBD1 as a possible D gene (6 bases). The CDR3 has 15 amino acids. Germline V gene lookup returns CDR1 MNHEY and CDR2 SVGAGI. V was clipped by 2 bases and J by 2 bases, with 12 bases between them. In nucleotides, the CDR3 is TGTGCCAGCAGTTACGGGGGCGGACAGAACTATGGCTACACCTTC. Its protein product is CASSYGGGQNYGYTF.

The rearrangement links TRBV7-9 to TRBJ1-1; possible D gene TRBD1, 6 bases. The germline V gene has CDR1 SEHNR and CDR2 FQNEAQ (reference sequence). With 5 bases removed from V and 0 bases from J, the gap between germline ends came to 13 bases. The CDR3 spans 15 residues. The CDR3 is CASSPGTNMNTEAFF. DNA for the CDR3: TGTGCCAGCAGCCCCGGGACAAACATGAACACTGAAGCTTTCTTT. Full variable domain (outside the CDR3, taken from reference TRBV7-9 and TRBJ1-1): DTGVSQNPRHKITKRGQNVTFRCDPISEHNRLYWYRQTLGQGPEFLTYFQNEAQLEKSRLLSDRFSAERPKGSFSTLEIQRTEQGDSAMYLCASSPGTNMNTEAFFGQGTRLTVV.

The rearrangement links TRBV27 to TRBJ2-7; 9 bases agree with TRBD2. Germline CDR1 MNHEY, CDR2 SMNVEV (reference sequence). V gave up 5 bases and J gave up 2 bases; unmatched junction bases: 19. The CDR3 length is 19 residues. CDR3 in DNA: TGTGCCAGCAGTATACAAGCGGGAGGTAGGACGGGTCGTGCCTACGAGCAGTACTTC. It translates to CASSIQAGGRTGRAYEQYF.

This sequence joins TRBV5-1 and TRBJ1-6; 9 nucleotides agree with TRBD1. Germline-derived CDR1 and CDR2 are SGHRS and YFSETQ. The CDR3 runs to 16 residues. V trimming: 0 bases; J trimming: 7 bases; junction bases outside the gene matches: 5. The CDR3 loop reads CASSLDTGGANSPLHF. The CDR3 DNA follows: TGCGCCAGCAGCTTGGATACAGGGGGCGCCAATTCACCCCTCCACTTT.

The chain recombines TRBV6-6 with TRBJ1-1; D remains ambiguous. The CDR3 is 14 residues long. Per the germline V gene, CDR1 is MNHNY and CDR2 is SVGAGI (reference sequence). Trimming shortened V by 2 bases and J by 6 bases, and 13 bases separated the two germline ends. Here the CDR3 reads CASSYGQRAPEAFF. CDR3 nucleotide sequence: TGTGCCAGCAGTTACGGGCAGAGGGCACCTGAAGCTTTCTTT.